This T cell receptor beta chain was sequenced during a study of graft-versus-host responses after intestinal transplantation. V shed 1 base and J shed 6 bases, with 16 bases lying between them. Germline lookup yields CDR1 MGHRA and CDR2 YSYEKL. This CDR3 has 16 amino acids. Findings and caveats of the study: GvH clones surfaced in recipient marrow, some emerging earlier in ileum or blood.

Using immunoSEQ multiplex PCR, the repertoire was profiled, and TCRdb retains in-frame clones only, with some absent. The repertoire holds over 20,000 clones, approximately 46% seen once, with almost 0.9% in the top ten. This specimen was alloreactive CD4+ T cells from a mixed lymphocyte reaction culture, taken before intestinal transplant. Described subset: CFSE-low proliferating T cells sorted from roughly 6-day pre-transplant mixed lymphocyte reaction (GvH or HvG direction). This rearrangement joins TRBV4-1 to TRBJ2-1, with TRBD1 as a possible D gene (6 bases). The origin of this receptor is a human patient who received an intestinal transplant. CDR3 DNA: TGCGCCAGCAGCCAAGTGGTCGGGACATTATCCAATGAGCAGTTCTTC. Its protein product is CASSQVVGTLSNEQFF.